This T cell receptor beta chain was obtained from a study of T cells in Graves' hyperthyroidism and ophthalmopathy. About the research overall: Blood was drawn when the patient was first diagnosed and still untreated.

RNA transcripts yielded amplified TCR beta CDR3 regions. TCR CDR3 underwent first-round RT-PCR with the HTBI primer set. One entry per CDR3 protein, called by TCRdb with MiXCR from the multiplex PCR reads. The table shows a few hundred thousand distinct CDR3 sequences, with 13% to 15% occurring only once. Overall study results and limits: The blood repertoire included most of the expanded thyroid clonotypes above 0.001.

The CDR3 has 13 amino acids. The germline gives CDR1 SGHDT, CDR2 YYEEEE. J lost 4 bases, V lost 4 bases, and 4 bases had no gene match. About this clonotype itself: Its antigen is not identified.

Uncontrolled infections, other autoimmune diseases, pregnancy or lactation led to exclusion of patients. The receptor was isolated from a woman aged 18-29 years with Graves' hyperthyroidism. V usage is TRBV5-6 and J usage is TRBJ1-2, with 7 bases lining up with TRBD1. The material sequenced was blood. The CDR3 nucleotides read TGTGCCAGCAGCGTTGGACAGGTCTATGGCTACACCTTC. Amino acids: CASSVGQVYGYTF.